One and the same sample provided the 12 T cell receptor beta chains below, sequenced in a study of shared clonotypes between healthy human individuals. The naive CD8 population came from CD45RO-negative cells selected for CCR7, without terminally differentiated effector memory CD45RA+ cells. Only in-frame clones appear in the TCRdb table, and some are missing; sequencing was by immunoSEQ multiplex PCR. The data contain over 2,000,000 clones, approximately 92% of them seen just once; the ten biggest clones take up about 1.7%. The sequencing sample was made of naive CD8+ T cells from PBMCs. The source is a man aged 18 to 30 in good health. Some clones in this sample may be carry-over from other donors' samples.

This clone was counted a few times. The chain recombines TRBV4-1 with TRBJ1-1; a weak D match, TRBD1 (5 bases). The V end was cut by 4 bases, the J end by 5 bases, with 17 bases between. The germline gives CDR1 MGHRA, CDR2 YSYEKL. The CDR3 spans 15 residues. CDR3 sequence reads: CASSLDGGPGTEAFF. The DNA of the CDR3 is TGCGCCAGCAGCCTCGATGGGGGTCCGGGGACTGAAGCTTTCTTT.

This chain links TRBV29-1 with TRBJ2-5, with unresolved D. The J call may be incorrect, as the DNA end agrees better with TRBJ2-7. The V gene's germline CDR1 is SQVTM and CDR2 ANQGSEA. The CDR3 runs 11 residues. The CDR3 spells CSVVETYEQYF. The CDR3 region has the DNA TGCAGCGTTGTTGAGACCTACGAGCAGTACTTC.

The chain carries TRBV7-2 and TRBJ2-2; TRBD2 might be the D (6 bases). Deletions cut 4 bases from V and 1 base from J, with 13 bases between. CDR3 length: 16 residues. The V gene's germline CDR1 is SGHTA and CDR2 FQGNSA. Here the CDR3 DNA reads TGTGCCAGCAGCTCGCGCGGGAACAAGAACACCGGGGAGCTGTTTTTT. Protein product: CASSSRGNKNTGELFF.

For the CDR3, the DNA is TGTGCCAGCAGCGAGCCAAAACGACAGGGCCTCAATCAGCCCCAGCATTTT. It codes for CASSEPKRQGLNQPQHF. This chain uses TRBV6-4 with TRBJ1-5; 7 bases align to TRBD1. CDR1 and CDR2 (germline): MRHNA, SNTAGT. The V and J ends lost 6 bases and 3 bases, in that order; junction bases with no gene match: 14. The CDR3 runs 17 residues.

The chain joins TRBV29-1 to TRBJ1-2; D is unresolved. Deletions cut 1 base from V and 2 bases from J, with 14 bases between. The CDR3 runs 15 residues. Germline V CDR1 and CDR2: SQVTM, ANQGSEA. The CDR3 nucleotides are TGCAGCGTTGAAGTTCCGACCATACCAAACTATGGCTACACCTTC. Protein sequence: CSVEVPTIPNYGYTF. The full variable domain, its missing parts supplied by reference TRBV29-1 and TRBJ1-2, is SAVISQKPSRDICQRGTSLTIQCQVDSQVTMMFWYRQQPGQSLTLIATANQGSEATYESGFVIDKFPISRPNLTFSTLTVSNMSPEDSSIYLCSVEVPTIPNYGYTFGSGTRLTVV.

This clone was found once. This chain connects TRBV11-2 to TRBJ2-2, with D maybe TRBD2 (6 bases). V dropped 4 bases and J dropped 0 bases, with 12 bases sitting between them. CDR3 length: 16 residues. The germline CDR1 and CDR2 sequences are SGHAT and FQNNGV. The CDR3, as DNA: TGTGCCAGCAGCTATCCGGGACTTCCGAACACCGGGGAGCTGTTTTTT. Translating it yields CASSYPGLPNTGELFF.

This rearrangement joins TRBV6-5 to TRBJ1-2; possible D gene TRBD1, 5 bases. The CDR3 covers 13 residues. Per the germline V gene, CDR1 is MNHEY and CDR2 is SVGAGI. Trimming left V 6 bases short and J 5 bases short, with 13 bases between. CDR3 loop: CASSQQVLYGYTF. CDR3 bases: TGTGCCAGCAGCCAACAGGTCCTTTATGGCTACACCTTC.

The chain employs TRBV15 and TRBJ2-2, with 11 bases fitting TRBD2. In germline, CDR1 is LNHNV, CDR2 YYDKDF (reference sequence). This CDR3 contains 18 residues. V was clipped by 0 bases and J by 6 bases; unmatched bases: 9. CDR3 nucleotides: TGTGCCACCAGCAGAGATTTATGGGGACTAGCGGCCGCCGGGGAGCTGTTTTTT. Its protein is CATSRDLWGLAAAGELFF.

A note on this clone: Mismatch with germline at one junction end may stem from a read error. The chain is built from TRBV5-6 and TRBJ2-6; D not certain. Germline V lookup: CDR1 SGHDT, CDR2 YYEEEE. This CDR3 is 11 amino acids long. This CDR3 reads CASSGSNVLTF. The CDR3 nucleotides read TGTGCCAGCAGTGGGTCCAACGTCCTGACTTTC. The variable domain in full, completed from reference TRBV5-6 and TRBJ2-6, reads DAGVTQSPTHLIKTRGQQVTLRCSPKSGHDTVSWYQQALGQGPQFIFQYYEEEERQRGNFPDRFSGHQFPNYSSELNVNALLLGDSALYLCASSGSNVLTFGAGSRLTVL.

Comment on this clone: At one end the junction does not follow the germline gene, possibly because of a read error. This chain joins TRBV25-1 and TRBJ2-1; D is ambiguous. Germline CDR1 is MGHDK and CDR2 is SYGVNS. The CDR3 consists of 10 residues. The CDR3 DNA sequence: TGTGCCAGCAGTGAAAATGGGCAGTTCTTC. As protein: CASSENGQFF.

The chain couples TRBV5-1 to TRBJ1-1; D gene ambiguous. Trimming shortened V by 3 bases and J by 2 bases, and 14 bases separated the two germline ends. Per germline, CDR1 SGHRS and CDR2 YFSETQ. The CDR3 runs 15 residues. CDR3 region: CASSSFGPPNTEAFF. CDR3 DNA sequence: TGCGCCAGCAGCTCATTCGGACCTCCCAACACTGAAGCTTTCTTT.

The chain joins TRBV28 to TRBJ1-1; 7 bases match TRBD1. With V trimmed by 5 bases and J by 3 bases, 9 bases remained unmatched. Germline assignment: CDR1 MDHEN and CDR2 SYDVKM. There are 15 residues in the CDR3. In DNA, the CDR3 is TGTGCCAGCAGTCCAGGGACAGAAGGGGACACTGAAGCTTTCTTT. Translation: CASSPGTEGDTEAFF.